Listed below are T cell receptor beta chains from one sample, sequenced in a study of OX40 agonist ivuxolimab in advanced cancers. Sequencing was performed with immunoSEQ multiplex PCR; in TCRdb, only in-frame clones are kept and a portion is missing. The sample consists of about 17,000 clones, just under 80% of them appearing once. The sample consisted of CD4+ or CD8+ T cells sorted from blood, taken in a trial of the OX40 agonist ivuxolimab. These receptors were obtained from an adult with an advanced solid tumor such as melanoma, head and neck, liver or kidney cancer. The CDR3 runs from the conserved cysteine through the conserved F or W. A D gene is named only where the DNA matches it firmly. Size tells how often a clone was seen (once, few, many) or the class of an expanded clone, and some rows leave it out.

NA,TRBJ2-3,NA,TRBV7-9,TGTGCCAGCAGCTCCGCGTTGGGGCGGGATACGCAGTATTTT,CASSSALGRDTQYF
NA,TRBJ2-1,TRBD2,TRBV9,TGTGCCAGCAGCGTAGGCGGGAGAAGCTACAATGAGCAGTTCTTC,CASSVGGRSYNEQFF
NA,TRBJ2-3,NA,TRBV5-8,TGTGCCAGCAGCTTCCGGGGAACCGCAGATACGCAGTATTTT,CASSFRGTADTQYF
NA,TRBJ2-6,NA,TRBV5-1,TGCGCCAGCAGCCGCCCCTCTGGGGCCAACGTCCTGACTTTC,CASSRPSGANVLTF
NA,TRBJ2-3,TRBD2,TRBV4-1,TGCGCCAGCAGCCAGGCCTTTCCTAGCGGGCGCACAGATACGCAGTATTTT,CASSQAFPSGRTDTQYF
NA,TRBJ1-1,NA,TRBV6-6,TGTGCCAGTTCGGGACACCTGAACACTGAAGCTTTCTTT,CASSGHLNTEAFF
NA,TRBJ2-1,NA,TRBV5-1,TGTGCCAGCAGCGGGGACAGCACCTACAATGAGCAGTTCTTC,CASSGDSTYNEQFF
NA,TRBJ2-1,TRBD2,TRBV19,TGTGCCAGTAGTATAGGCCCTCGGGACTACTACAATGAGCAGTTCTTC,CASSIGPRDYYNEQFF
NA,TRBJ2-3,TRBD1,TRBV9,TGTGCCAGCAGCGACCACAGGGGCGCAGAAGCCACAGATACGCAGTATTTT,CASSDHRGAEATDTQYF
NA,TRBJ2-1,NA,TRBV4-1,TGCGCCAGCGCCCTAGGAGGGGGGGTTTACAATGAGCAGTTCTTC,CASALGGGVYNEQFF
NA,TRBJ1-5,TRBD1,TRBV6-1,TGTGCCAGCAGTGGGGACAGGGGGCTTCAGCCCCAGCATTTT,CASSGDRGLQPQHF
NA,TRBJ1-5,NA,TRBV28,TGTGCCAGCACCCAACAGAGCTTTAGCAATCAGCCCCAGCATTTT,CASTQQSFSNQPQHF
NA,TRBJ2-7,NA,TRBV7-9,TGTGCCAGCAGCTTAAGTGGAGCTTCAGGGGAGCAGTACTTC,CASSLSGASGEQYF
NA,TRBJ1-5,TRBD1,TRBV6-6,TGTGCCTCACGACAGGGGGCTCGTCAGCCCCAGCATTTT,CASRQGARQPQHF
NA,TRBJ1-1,TRBD1,TRBV7-9,TGTGCCAGCAGCCCCCGACAGGGTTTGGACACTGAAGCTTTCTTT,CASSPRQGLDTEAFF
medium-sized,TRBJ1-3,NA,TRBV15,TGTGCCACCAGCAGCAGGGACGGCCCTTTT,CATSSRDGPF
NA,TRBJ1-5,TRBD1,TRBV25-1,TGTGCCAGCAGTGAACAGGAACAGGGGGGGAGCAATCAGCCCCAGCATTTT,CASSEQEQGGSNQPQHF
NA,TRBJ2-3,TRBD2,TRBV7-6,TGTGCCAGCAGACGACTAGCGGGGGGGCGGGATACGCAGTATTTT,CASRRLAGGRDTQYF
NA,TRBJ1-1,NA,TRBV9,TGTGCCAGCAGCGGGAGGACAGCTGAAGCTTTCTTT,CASSGRTAEAFF
NA,TRBJ2-5,NA,TRBV5-6,TGTGCCAGCAGCTTTGGGCGGGTACGGGAGACCCAGTACTTC,CASSFGRVRETQYF
NA,TRBJ2-7,NA,TRBV5-6,TGTGCCAGCAGCTTGCGAATCCAGGAGCAGTACTTC,CASSLRIQEQYF
NA,TRBJ2-2,NA,TRBV5-8,TGTGCCAGCAGCTTGGGTTGGGAGCTGTTTTTT,CASSLGWELFF
NA,TRBJ2-7,NA,TRBV6-6,TGTGCCAGCAGCGGGACGGAGACCTACGAGCAGTACTTC,CASSGTETYEQYF
once,TRBJ1-1,NA,TRBV4-1,TGCGCCAGCAGCCAAGTCCTCTCAGGGGCTAGGGGCACTGAAGCTTTCTTT,CASSQVLSGARGTEAFF
NA,TRBJ2-7,NA,TRBV7-3,TGTGCCAGCAGCCCATACGGGGGCGCGGGCTACGAGCAGTACTTC,CASSPYGGAGYEQYF
few,TRBJ2-2,NA,TRBV7-9,TGTGCCAGCAGCTTGGTTCCCGGGGAGCTGTTTTTT,CASSLVPGELFF
NA,TRBJ1-1,NA,TRBV5-5,TGTGCCAGCAGCTTGGGGGTGTACACTGAAGCTTTCTTT,CASSLGVYTEAFF
few,TRBJ1-2,NA,TRBV7-9,TGTGCCAGCAGCTTAGTACCAGATAACTATGGCTACACCTTC,CASSLVPDNYGYTF
NA,TRBJ2-7,NA,TRBV7-9,TGTGCCAGCAGCTTAGCTGTGTCCTCCTACGAGCAGTACTTC,CASSLAVSSYEQYF
NA,TRBJ2-1,NA,TRBV9,TGTGCCAGCAGCCCGTCCCACGGTGAGCAGTTCTTC,CASSPSHGEQFF
NA,TRBJ1-1,TRBD1,TRBV7-9,TGTGCCAGCAGCCTTGAACCTTTACAGGGGTACATGAACACTGAAGCTTTCTTT,CASSLEPLQGYMNTEAFF
NA,TRBJ1-1,NA,TRBV2,TGTGCCAGCAGTGCGGGCTTCCTTGACACTGAAGCTTTCTTT,CASSAGFLDTEAFF
NA,TRBJ2-3,NA,TRBV25-1,TGTGCCAGCAGTGCCTCCGATACGCAGTATTTT,CASSASDTQYF
NA,TRBJ2-1,NA,TRBV7-6,TGTGCCAGCAGCTATGGGACGGAAAACTACAATGAGCAGTTCTTC,CASSYGTENYNEQFF
NA,TRBJ1-6,NA,TRBV7-9,TGTGCCAGCAGGGGGGCAGGGGCCGAGAGCTCCTATAATTCACCCCTCCACTTT,CASRGAGAESSYNSPLHF
NA,TRBJ2-7,NA,TRBV5-1,TGCGCCAGCAGGGGGCAGGGACCCGAGCAGTACTTC,CASRGQGPEQYF
NA,TRBJ2-7,NA,TRBV11-1,TGTGCCAGCAGCCCCAGCGGACCCCCAAAGGCCTACGAGCAGTACTTC,CASSPSGPPKAYEQYF
NA,TRBJ2-3,NA,TRBV11-3,TGTGCCAGCAGCTTAGCGACAGATACGCAGTATTTT,CASSLATDTQYF
NA,TRBJ1-2,NA,TRBV10-2,TGCGCCAGCAGTGAGTCGCGATCTACAGGCGGCTACACCTTC,CASSESRSTGGYTF
NA,TRBJ1-1,TRBD1,TRBV30,TGTGCCTGGAGTCTGACAGGGGTGAACACTGAAGCTTTCTTT,CAWSLTGVNTEAFF
NA,TRBJ2-7,NA,TRBV6-6,TGTGCCAGCAGTTTGGGGGACAATGTGTACTTC,CASSLGDNVYF
NA,TRBJ1-2,NA,TRBV13,TGTGCCAGCAGCTTAGGTGCCAGTCAATTCTATGGCTACACCTTC,CASSLGASQFYGYTF
few,TRBJ2-6,NA,TRBV6-4,TGTGCCAGCAGTGCTGGGTCTGGCTCTGGGGCCAACGTCCTGACTTTC,CASSAGSGSGANVLTF
NA,TRBJ2-7,NA,TRBV6-5,TGTGCCAGCAGTCCGGACTTAGGTGGGAGGTACGAGCAGTACTTC,CASSPDLGGRYEQYF
NA,TRBJ2-4,NA,TRBV19,TGTGCCAGTAGTATTCTAGCCAAAAACATTCAGTACTTC,CASSILAKNIQYF
medium-sized,TRBJ2-2,NA,TRBV5-1,TGCGCCACTGGTAAGCGGTGGACCGGGGAGCTGTTTTTT,CATGKRWTGELFF
NA,TRBJ2-7,NA,TRBV27,TGTGCCAGCATGGCAGGGGCCGGGTACGAGCAGTACTTC,CASMAGAGYEQYF
NA,TRBJ2-7,TRBD1,TRBV6-1,TGTGCCAGCAGGGGACAGGGGGCTTCGTACGAGCAGTACTTC,CASRGQGASYEQYF
NA,TRBJ2-7,TRBD1,TRBV12-5,TGTGCTAGTGGTCTACCCAGGGGGTTAAGCTACGAGCAGTACTTC,CASGLPRGLSYEQYF
few,TRBJ1-1,NA,TRBV29-1,TGCAGCGTTGATGTGAACACTGAAGCTTTCTTT,CSVDVNTEAFF
NA,TRBJ1-2,NA,TRBV7-9,TGTGCCAGCAGCCCACCGACGGGAAGCTATGGCTACACCTTC,CASSPPTGSYGYTF
NA,TRBJ2-3,TRBD2,TRBV7-9,TGTGCCAGCAGCGACGTCACTAGCGGGACCACAGATACGCAGTATTTT,CASSDVTSGTTDTQYF
NA,TRBJ2-1,NA,TRBV19,TGTGCCAGTAGCCTTCAGGGCCCCCTGAGCTCCTACAATGAGCAGTTCTTC,CASSLQGPLSSYNEQFF
NA,TRBJ1-1,TRBD1,TRBV10-3,TGTGCCATCAGGGGACAGACGAACACTGAAGCTTTCTTT,CAIRGQTNTEAFF